This T cell receptor beta chain was captured in a study of blood T cell repertoires in COVID-19. Study summary: Whether acute or convalescent, the COVID-19 samples came from the United States, Italy and Spain. Nucleic acid was either cDNA or gDNA, and it came from T cells, B-cell-depleted T cells, or PBMCs.

CDR3 length equals 15 residues. The V end lost 8 bases, the J end lost 1 base, and 12 bases lay between the germline ends. Looked up from germline, CDR1 is SEHNR and CDR2 is FQNEAQ (reference sequence). In the original analysis: Estimation of nucleated cell counts was performed using reference gene primer amplification. The assay was immunoSEQ multiplex PCR, and TCRdb's table has in-frame clones only and misses some. The V and J calls and clone size come from that table; D and trimming were worked out from the DNA. The table includes about 130,000 clones, 84% detected once. The chain uses TRBV7-9 and TRBJ2-6; the D gene is possibly TRBD1 (6 bases). Sequenced material: peripheral blood. This TCR was recovered from a human donor in a cohort sampled during active COVID-19. This CDR3 is CASCGTGSGANVLTF. The DNA for the CDR3 is TGTGCCAGCTGTGGCACAGGGTCTGGGGCCAACGTCCTGACTTTC.